What follows are 2 T cell receptor beta chains derived from one specimen sequenced in a study of liver allograft versus peripheral blood T cells. Overall study context: Transplanted livers held T cell receptor repertoires, and these were compared with repertoires in recipients' peripheral blood.

TCRdb called the reads again in MiXCR, with one record for every CDR3 protein. The table has around 8,600 distinct CDR3 sequences, around 19% seen once. All receptors derive from a human patient who had a liver transplant. The graft donor may have given rise to some T cells.

This clonotype turned up a few times. The genes are TRBV28 and TRBJ1-3, with 7 bases that match TRBD1. V lost 6 bases, J lost 8 bases, and 13 bases stayed unmatched. From germline, CDR1 is MDHEN and CDR2 SYDVKM. CDR3 length: 15 amino acids. The DNA of the CDR3 is TGTGCCAGCAGCCCCATGACAGGGAGTGGGGACACCATATATTTT. This encodes CASSPMTGSGDTIYF.

This clonotype qualifies as medium-sized. V usage is TRBV7-9 and J usage is TRBJ1-1; no clear D. The CDR3 is 13 amino acids. The V gene lost 6 bases and the J gene lost 3 bases, with 11 bases spanning the gap. CDR1 and CDR2 (germline): SEHNR, FQNEAQ (reference sequence). CDR3 sequence: CASSPREHTEAFF. CDR3 in DNA: TGTGCCAGCAGTCCAAGGGAACACACTGAAGCTTTCTTT.